This is a list of T cell receptor beta chains from one sample in a study of shared clonotypes between healthy human individuals. The data were produced by immunoSEQ multiplex PCR, yet TCRdb's version contains in-frame clones alone and is incomplete. The sample lists more than 500,000 clones, approximately 96% seen once, with about 0.11% in the top ten. Specimen: naive CD8+ T cells sorted from blood. These receptors were collected from a woman aged 25 to 39 in good health. Both conserved end residues are part of each CDR3. D genes are given only for firm matches. The size of a clone is reported for some rows only, either as once, few or many, or as a class for expanded clones.

abundance: -; d_gene: TRBD2; j_gene: TRBJ2-7; v_gene: TRBV5-6; CDR3aa: CASSLSLAGYEQYF; CDR3nt: TGTGCCAGCAGCTTGTCCCTAGCGGGTTACGAGCAGTACTTC
abundance: -; d_gene: TRBD2; j_gene: TRBJ2-1; v_gene: TRBV29-1; CDR3aa: CSSQSGTRPYNEQFF; CDR3nt: TGCAGCTCTCAATCCGGGACTAGACCCTACAATGAGCAGTTCTTC
abundance: -; d_gene: -; j_gene: TRBJ2-7; v_gene: TRBV11-2; CDR3aa: CASSLDPLEQYF; CDR3nt: TGTGCCAGCAGCTTAGATCCCCTCGAGCAGTACTTC
abundance: -; d_gene: -; j_gene: TRBJ1-1; v_gene: TRBV27; CDR3aa: CASSPSGHPNTEAFF; CDR3nt: TGTGCCAGCAGTCCATCGGGACACCCGAACACTGAAGCTTTCTTT
abundance: -; d_gene: -; j_gene: TRBJ1-3; v_gene: TRBV9; CDR3aa: CASSAWESVGNTIYF; CDR3nt: TGTGCCAGCAGCGCCTGGGAGTCGGTAGGAAACACCATATATTTT
abundance: once; d_gene: -; j_gene: TRBJ1-1; v_gene: TRBV27; CDR3aa: CASSLSTRSEAFF; CDR3nt: TGTGCCAGCAGTTTATCAACCAGATCTGAAGCTTTCTTT
abundance: -; d_gene: TRBD1; j_gene: TRBJ2-7; v_gene: TRBV7-2; CDR3aa: CASSSGTGSYEQYF; CDR3nt: TGTGCCAGCAGCTCCGGGACAGGGTCCTACGAGCAGTACTTC
abundance: -; d_gene: -; j_gene: TRBJ2-3; v_gene: TRBV27; CDR3aa: CASSLTKPRGTDTQYF; CDR3nt: TGTGCCAGCAGTTTAACCAAGCCCCGGGGAACAGATACGCAGTATTTT
abundance: -; d_gene: -; j_gene: TRBJ2-3; v_gene: TRBV9; CDR3aa: CASSVDGDLGDTQYF; CDR3nt: TGTGCCAGCAGCGTAGATGGGGACTTGGGGGATACGCAGTATTTT
abundance: -; d_gene: -; j_gene: TRBJ2-3; v_gene: TRBV28; CDR3aa: CASSASLIADTQYF; CDR3nt: TGTGCCAGCAGTGCCTCCCTCATTGCAGATACGCAGTATTTT
abundance: -; d_gene: TRBD2; j_gene: TRBJ2-3; v_gene: TRBV6-1; CDR3aa: CASSEGPWDYVPTDTQYF; CDR3nt: TGTGCCAGCAGTGAAGGGCCCTGGGACTACGTACCCACAGATACGCAGTATTTT
abundance: -; d_gene: -; j_gene: TRBJ2-7; v_gene: TRBV2; CDR3aa: CATEGVGPYEQYF; CDR3nt: TGTGCCACCGAAGGGGTCGGGCCCTACGAGCAGTACTTC
abundance: -; d_gene: -; j_gene: TRBJ1-2; v_gene: TRBV28; CDR3aa: CASSFQGDYGYTF; CDR3nt: TGTGCCAGCAGTTTCCAGGGAGACTATGGCTACACCTTC
abundance: once; d_gene: TRBD1; j_gene: TRBJ2-5; v_gene: TRBV5-4; CDR3aa: CASSPGGSETQYF; CDR3nt: TGTGCCAGCAGCCCAGGGGGCTCGGAGACCCAGTACTTC
abundance: -; d_gene: TRBD2; j_gene: TRBJ2-7; v_gene: TRBV28; CDR3aa: CAGSRPRREGFYEQYF; CDR3nt: TGTGCCGGCAGCCGCCCCCGGAGGGAGGGGTTCTACGAGCAGTACTTC
abundance: -; d_gene: TRBD2; j_gene: TRBJ2-1; v_gene: TRBV7-2; CDR3aa: CASSLSGFRYNEQFF; CDR3nt: TGTGCCAGCAGCCTTAGCGGGTTTAGGTACAATGAGCAGTTCTTC
abundance: -; d_gene: -; j_gene: TRBJ1-2; v_gene: TRBV13; CDR3aa: CASSLGYLEDYGYTF; CDR3nt: TGTGCCAGCAGCTTAGGGTACTTGGAGGACTATGGCTACACCTTC
abundance: -; d_gene: TRBD1; j_gene: TRBJ2-2; v_gene: TRBV10-2; CDR3aa: CASSGRQGHNTGELFF; CDR3nt: TGCGCCAGCAGTGGAAGACAGGGCCACAACACCGGGGAGCTGTTTTTT
abundance: -; d_gene: TRBD1; j_gene: TRBJ2-7; v_gene: TRBV11-1; CDR3aa: CASSLPGQGYEQYF; CDR3nt: TGTGCCAGCAGCCTCCCGGGACAGGGCTACGAGCAGTACTTC
abundance: -; d_gene: TRBD1; j_gene: TRBJ1-2; v_gene: TRBV5-4; CDR3aa: CASSPDRGPRGYTF; CDR3nt: TGTGCCAGCAGTCCCGACAGGGGGCCGCGAGGCTACACCTTC
abundance: -; d_gene: -; j_gene: TRBJ2-7; v_gene: TRBV28; CDR3aa: CATGAQALYEQYF; CDR3nt: TGTGCCACTGGGGCCCAGGCCCTATACGAGCAGTACTTC
abundance: -; d_gene: TRBD2; j_gene: TRBJ2-1; v_gene: TRBV4-1; CDR3aa: CASSQDLAGLPNEQFF; CDR3nt: TGCGCCAGCAGCCAAGATCTAGCGGGATTACCGAATGAGCAGTTCTTC
abundance: -; d_gene: -; j_gene: TRBJ1-1; v_gene: TRBV11-3; CDR3aa: CASSTDPRGTEAFF; CDR3nt: TGTGCCAGCAGCACCGATCCCCGGGGCACTGAAGCTTTCTTT
abundance: -; d_gene: TRBD1; j_gene: TRBJ1-5; v_gene: TRBV28; CDR3aa: CASRLRRDSYQPQHF; CDR3nt: TGTGCCAGCAGGCTCCGCCGGGACAGCTATCAGCCCCAGCATTTT